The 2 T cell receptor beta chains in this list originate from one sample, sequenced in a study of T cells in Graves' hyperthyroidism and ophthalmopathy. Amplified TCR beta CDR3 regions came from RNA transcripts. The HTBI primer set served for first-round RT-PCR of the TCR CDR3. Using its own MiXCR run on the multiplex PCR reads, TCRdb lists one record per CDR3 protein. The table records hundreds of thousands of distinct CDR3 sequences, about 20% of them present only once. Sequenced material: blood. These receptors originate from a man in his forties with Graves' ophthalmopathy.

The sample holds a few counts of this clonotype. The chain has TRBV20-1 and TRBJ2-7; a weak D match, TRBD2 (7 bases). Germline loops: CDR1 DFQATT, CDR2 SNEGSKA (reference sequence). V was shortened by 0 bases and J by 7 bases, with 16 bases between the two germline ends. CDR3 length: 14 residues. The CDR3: CSAREQGRGGEQYF. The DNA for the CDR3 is TGCAGTGCTAGAGAGCAGGGGCGGGGAGGGGAGCAGTACTTC.

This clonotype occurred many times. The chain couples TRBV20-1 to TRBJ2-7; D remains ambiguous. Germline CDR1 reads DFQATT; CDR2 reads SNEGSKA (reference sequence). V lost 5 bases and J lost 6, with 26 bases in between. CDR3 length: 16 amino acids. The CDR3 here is CSAYSSSHGSRGEQYF. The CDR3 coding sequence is TGCAGTGCTTACTCTTCTAGTCACGGATCCCGCGGCGAGCAGTACTTC.